Reported below is one T cell receptor beta chain. What it binds is unknown. This sample is part of a study of shared clonotypes between healthy human individuals. In the study overall: Plates per donor: three CD4 naive, three CD4 memory, two CD8 naive, one CD8 memory. Findings of the study overall: Only blood samples were collected, and tissue repertoires likely differ.

Germline V gives CDR1 SGHTA, CDR2 FQGNSA. V lost 1 base, J lost 8 bases, and 9 bases lay in between. The CDR3 consists of 13 residues. Researchers divided each subset's genomic DNA evenly across several immunoSEQ plates. It was about 210 ng DNA, approximately 30,000 T cell genomes, that sorted-subset replicate PCRs used. Only in-frame clones appear in the TCRdb table, and some are missing; sequencing was by immunoSEQ multiplex PCR. This sample carries a few million clones, 80% to 95% of them seen once, and the ten largest clones take 0.37%. The sample consisted of naive CD4+ T cells from PBMCs. Specified subset: CD45RA+ positively selected. The chain joins TRBV7-2 to TRBJ2-1; unclear D gene. This clonotype originated in a man between 18 and 29 years old in good health. Some clones in this sample may be carry-over from other donors' samples. CDR3: CASSLVGRDEQFF. Written as DNA, the CDR3 is TGTGCCAGCAGCTTAGTGGGCCGGGATGAGCAGTTCTTC.